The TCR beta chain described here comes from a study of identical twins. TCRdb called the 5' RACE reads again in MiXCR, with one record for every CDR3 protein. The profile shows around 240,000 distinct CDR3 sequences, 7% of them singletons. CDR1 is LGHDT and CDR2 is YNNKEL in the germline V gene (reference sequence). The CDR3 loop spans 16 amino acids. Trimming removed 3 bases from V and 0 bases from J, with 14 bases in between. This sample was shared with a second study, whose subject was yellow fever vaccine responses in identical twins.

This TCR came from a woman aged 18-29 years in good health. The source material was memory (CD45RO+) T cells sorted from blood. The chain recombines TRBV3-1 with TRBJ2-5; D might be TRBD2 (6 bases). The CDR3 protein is CASSHVAEMYQETQYF. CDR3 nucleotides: TGTGCCAGCAGCCACGTAGCGGAAATGTACCAAGAGACCCAGTACTTC.